This passage covers 18 T cell receptor beta chains from one sample sequenced in a study of CD8 T cells in ankylosing spondylitis (dated by TCRdb to 2015 to 2018). Receptor amplification or capture employed 5' RACE. TCRdb names Illumina HiSeq 2500 as the instrument used. TCRdb redid the processing of the public reads, applying fastp at Q25 and MiXCR, and retained in-frame beta chains. Identical CDR3 protein sequences are pooled into one entry, listed with their most common genes and DNA. Present in this sample are over 110,000 distinct CDR3 sequences, roughly 7.7% of which were seen just once. 7.3% of the sample lies in the top ten. Sequenced input: synovial fluid, either unsorted or a sorted T cell fraction (not recorded which). These receptors came from a male donor with ankylosing spondylitis.

This clonotype has a count of ten or more. The chain combines TRBV6-2 or TRBV6-3 with TRBJ2-3; weak D call: TRBD1 (6 bases). V dropped 8 bases and J dropped 0 bases, with 24 bases sitting between them. Germline-derived CDR1 and CDR2 are MNHEY and SVGEGT. The CDR3 runs to 18 residues. The DNA for the CDR3 is TGTGCCAGCTACATCTTCCAGGGACACTACCTTAGCACAGATACGCAGTATTTT. Its protein is CASYIFQGHYLSTDTQYF.

The V gene is TRBV24-1, the J gene TRBJ1-4; D gene unclear. The V gene's germline CDR1 is KGHDR and CDR2 SFDVKD. CDR3 length: 12 residues. V dropped 6 bases and J dropped 12 bases, with 13 bases sitting between them. The CDR3 DNA reads as TGTGCCACCAGTTCACCGGCGGGTGAACTGTTTTTT. This encodes CATSSPAGELFF.

This clonotype was seen only a few times. The chain links TRBV6-2 or TRBV6-3 to TRBJ2-5; TRBD2 matches at 7 bases. CDR3 size: 17 residues. V was pared by 5 bases and J by 1 base, with 13 bases of the junction left unmatched. The germline V gene encodes CDR1 MNHEY and CDR2 SVGEGT. The CDR3 region is CASSHNLAAIFQETQYF. The CDR3 nucleotides are TGTGCCAGCAGTCACAACCTAGCGGCCATATTCCAAGAGACCCAGTACTTC.

This clonotype was seen repeatedly, ten times or more. The V call is TRBV20-1, the J call TRBJ2-3; possible D gene TRBD2, 6 bases. This CDR3 is 17 amino acids long. V was shortened by 1 base and J by 6 bases, with 23 bases between the two germline ends. CDR1 and CDR2 from the germline V gene are DFQATT and SNEGSKA (reference sequence). CDR3 bases: TGCAGTGCTAGAGGCTCCGTGACGGGACCGGAGGGGGATACGCAGTATTTT. This codes for CSARGSVTGPEGDTQYF.

This clonotype was seen repeatedly, ten times or more. In DNA form, the CDR3 reads TGTGCCAGCAGGCCACAGGGTGGCGAGCAGTTCTTC. It is translated as CASRPQGGEQFF. V and J are TRBV6-6 and TRBJ2-1; D perhaps matches TRBD1 (6 bases). Germline CDR1 MNHNY, CDR2 SVGAGI (reference sequence). The CDR3 length is 12 residues. V lost 6 bases, J lost 10 bases, and 13 bases lay in between.

The table lists this clonotype with many counts. V and J are TRBV4-3 and TRBJ2-3; D not certain. The CDR3 totals 13 residues. V shed 1 base and J shed 7 bases, with 9 bases lying between them. Germline V CDR1 and CDR2: LGHNA, YSLEER. The CDR3 DNA reads TGCGCCAGCAGCCAAGTGAGCTCAAATACGCAGTATTTT. This sequence encodes CASSQVSSNTQYF.

Points on this clonotype: A junction boundary mismatches the germline segment, possibly from a read error. The rearrangement uses TRBV5-1 and TRBJ2-7, with TRBD2 matching over 9 bases. The CDR3 spans 15 residues. CDR1 is SGHRS and CDR2 is YFSETQ in the germline V gene. The CDR3 sequence is CASILEASGIYEQYF. The CDR3 DNA sequence: TGCGCCAGCATCTTGGAAGCTAGCGGGATCTACGAGCAGTACTTC.

This clonotype has ten or more counts. This sequence joins TRBV30 and TRBJ1-1; D is uncertain. The V end was cut by 4 bases, the J end by 5 bases, with 8 bases between. This CDR3 contains 11 residues. Germline lookup yields CDR1 GTSNPN and CDR2 SVGIG (reference sequence). Here the CDR3 reads CAWNWRTEAFF. CDR3 in DNA: TGTGCCTGGAACTGGCGGACTGAAGCTTTCTTT. The whole variable domain, filled in from reference TRBV30 and TRBJ1-1, reads SQTIHQWPATLVQPVGSPLSLECTVEGTSNPNLYWYRQAAGRGLQLLFYSVGIGQISSEVPQNLSASRPQDRQFILSSKKLLLSDSGFYLCAWNWRTEAFFGQGTRLTVV.

The chain recombines TRBV6-2 or TRBV6-3 with TRBJ1-2, with D perhaps TRBD1 (5 bases). Trimming took off 0 bases at V and 4 bases at J, with 15 bases between the two ends. Germline CDR1 reads MNHEY; CDR2 reads SVGEGT. CDR3 size: 16 residues. The CDR3 region is CASSYSRGGTGYGYTF. In DNA form, the CDR3 reads TGTGCCAGCAGTTACTCGAGAGGAGGGACGGGCTATGGCTACACCTTC.

There are many counts of this clonotype. The J gene is TRBJ2-7, the V gene TRBV20-1, with D uncertain. Trimming took off 0 bases at V and 0 bases at J, with 12 bases between the two ends. This CDR3 comprises 15 residues. CDR1 DFQATT and CDR2 SNEGSKA come from the germline V gene (reference sequence). The CDR3 region is CSARDGWRDSYEQYF. The CDR3 coding sequence is TGCAGTGCTAGAGATGGGTGGCGTGACTCCTACGAGCAGTACTTC.

This clonotype was observed many times. V and J are TRBV24-1 and TRBJ2-7; perhaps TRBD1 as D (6 bases). The V gene's germline CDR1 is KGHDR and CDR2 SFDVKD. V lost 3 bases to trimming and J lost 0 bases, with 11 bases between them. The CDR3 is 15 amino acids. The CDR3 is CATSDGTMSSYEQYF. CDR3 nucleotide sequence: TGTGCCACCAGTGATGGGACAATGAGCTCCTACGAGCAGTACTTC.

This chain connects TRBV11-1 to TRBJ2-6, with D unresolved. V was trimmed by 1 base and J by 0 bases, leaving 13 bases between them. Looked up from germline, CDR1 is SGHAT and CDR2 is FQDESV (reference sequence). There are 18 residues in the CDR3. CDR3 DNA: TGTGCCAGCAGCTTAGAAGCGTTCGCGAGCTCTGGGGCCAACGTCCTGACTTTC. Protein sequence: CASSLEAFASSGANVLTF. The complete variable domain, with remaining parts taken from reference TRBV11-1 and TRBJ2-6, reads EAEVAQSPRYKITEKSQAVAFWCDPISGHATLYWYRQILGQGPELLVQFQDESVVDDSQLPKDRFSAERLKGVDSTLKIQPAELGDSAMYLCASSLEAFASSGANVLTFGAGSRLTVL.

V and J are TRBV12-3 or TRBV12-4 and TRBJ1-3; D is ambiguous. The CDR3 runs 15 residues. V was pared by 1 base and J by 3 bases, with 10 bases between. The CDR3 nucleotides are TGTGCCAGCAGTTTAGAGGGCTTAAGTGGAAACACCATATATTTT. As protein: CASSLEGLSGNTIYF.

This clonotype was found many times. The chain combines TRBV27 with TRBJ1-2; weak D call: TRBD1 (5 bases). V lost 6 bases and J lost 8, with 19 bases in between. This CDR3 is built from 14 residues. Germline loops: CDR1 MNHEY, CDR2 SMNVEV (reference sequence). The CDR3 nucleotides read TGTGCCAGCAGCCCAAGGGTCAGGGTTCGGGGCTACACCTTC. Its translation is CASSPRVRVRGYTF.

This rearrangement joins TRBV2 to TRBJ1-1; D gene uncertain. The CDR3 covers 14 residues. Germline lookup yields CDR1 SNHLY and CDR2 FYNNEI. V was cut by 7 bases and J by 0 bases, with 12 bases left in between. CDR3 residues: CASNRAGLNTEAFF. The CDR3 nucleotides read TGTGCCAGCAACCGAGCGGGCCTGAACACTGAAGCTTTCTTT. The full variable domain, completed using reference TRBV2 and TRBJ1-1, is EPEVTQTPSHQVTQMGQEVILRCVPISNHLYFYWYRQILGQKVEFLVSFYNNEISEKSEIFDDQFSVERPDGSNFTLKIRSTKLEDSAMYFCASNRAGLNTEAFFGQGTRLTVV.

This clonotype came up many times. This chain links TRBV20-1 with TRBJ1-1; TRBD1 might be the D (5 bases). Trimming stripped 0 bases from V and 5 bases from J, with 16 bases between. CDR3 length equals 15 residues. The germline V gene encodes CDR1 DFQATT and CDR2 SNEGSKA (reference sequence). CDR3 loop: CSARDLNGGGTEAFF. The CDR3 region has the DNA TGCAGTGCTAGAGATCTCAACGGGGGGGGTACTGAAGCTTTCTTT.

The V and J genes are TRBV7-9 and TRBJ1-5; 9 bases fit TRBD1. This CDR3 contains 15 residues. The germline gives CDR1 SEHNR, CDR2 FQNEAQ (reference sequence). The trim removed 5 bases at V and 4 bases at J, leaving 6 bases unmatched. Here the CDR3 reads CASSPGTGRNQPQHF. In nucleotides, the CDR3 is TGTGCCAGCAGCCCCGGGACAGGGAGGAATCAGCCCCAGCATTTT.

In its sample, this clonotype was seen many times. The chain is built from TRBV7-8 and TRBJ2-7, with TRBD2 matching 9 bases. CDR1 and CDR2 (germline): SGHVS, FQNEAQ. The J segment lost 4 bases and the V segment lost 4 bases, leaving 8 bases of the junction unmatched. The CDR3 is 15 amino acids. CDR3 protein: CASSSWREGTYEQYF. The CDR3 DNA is TGTGCCAGCAGCTCTTGGCGGGAGGGCACTTACGAGCAGTACTTC.